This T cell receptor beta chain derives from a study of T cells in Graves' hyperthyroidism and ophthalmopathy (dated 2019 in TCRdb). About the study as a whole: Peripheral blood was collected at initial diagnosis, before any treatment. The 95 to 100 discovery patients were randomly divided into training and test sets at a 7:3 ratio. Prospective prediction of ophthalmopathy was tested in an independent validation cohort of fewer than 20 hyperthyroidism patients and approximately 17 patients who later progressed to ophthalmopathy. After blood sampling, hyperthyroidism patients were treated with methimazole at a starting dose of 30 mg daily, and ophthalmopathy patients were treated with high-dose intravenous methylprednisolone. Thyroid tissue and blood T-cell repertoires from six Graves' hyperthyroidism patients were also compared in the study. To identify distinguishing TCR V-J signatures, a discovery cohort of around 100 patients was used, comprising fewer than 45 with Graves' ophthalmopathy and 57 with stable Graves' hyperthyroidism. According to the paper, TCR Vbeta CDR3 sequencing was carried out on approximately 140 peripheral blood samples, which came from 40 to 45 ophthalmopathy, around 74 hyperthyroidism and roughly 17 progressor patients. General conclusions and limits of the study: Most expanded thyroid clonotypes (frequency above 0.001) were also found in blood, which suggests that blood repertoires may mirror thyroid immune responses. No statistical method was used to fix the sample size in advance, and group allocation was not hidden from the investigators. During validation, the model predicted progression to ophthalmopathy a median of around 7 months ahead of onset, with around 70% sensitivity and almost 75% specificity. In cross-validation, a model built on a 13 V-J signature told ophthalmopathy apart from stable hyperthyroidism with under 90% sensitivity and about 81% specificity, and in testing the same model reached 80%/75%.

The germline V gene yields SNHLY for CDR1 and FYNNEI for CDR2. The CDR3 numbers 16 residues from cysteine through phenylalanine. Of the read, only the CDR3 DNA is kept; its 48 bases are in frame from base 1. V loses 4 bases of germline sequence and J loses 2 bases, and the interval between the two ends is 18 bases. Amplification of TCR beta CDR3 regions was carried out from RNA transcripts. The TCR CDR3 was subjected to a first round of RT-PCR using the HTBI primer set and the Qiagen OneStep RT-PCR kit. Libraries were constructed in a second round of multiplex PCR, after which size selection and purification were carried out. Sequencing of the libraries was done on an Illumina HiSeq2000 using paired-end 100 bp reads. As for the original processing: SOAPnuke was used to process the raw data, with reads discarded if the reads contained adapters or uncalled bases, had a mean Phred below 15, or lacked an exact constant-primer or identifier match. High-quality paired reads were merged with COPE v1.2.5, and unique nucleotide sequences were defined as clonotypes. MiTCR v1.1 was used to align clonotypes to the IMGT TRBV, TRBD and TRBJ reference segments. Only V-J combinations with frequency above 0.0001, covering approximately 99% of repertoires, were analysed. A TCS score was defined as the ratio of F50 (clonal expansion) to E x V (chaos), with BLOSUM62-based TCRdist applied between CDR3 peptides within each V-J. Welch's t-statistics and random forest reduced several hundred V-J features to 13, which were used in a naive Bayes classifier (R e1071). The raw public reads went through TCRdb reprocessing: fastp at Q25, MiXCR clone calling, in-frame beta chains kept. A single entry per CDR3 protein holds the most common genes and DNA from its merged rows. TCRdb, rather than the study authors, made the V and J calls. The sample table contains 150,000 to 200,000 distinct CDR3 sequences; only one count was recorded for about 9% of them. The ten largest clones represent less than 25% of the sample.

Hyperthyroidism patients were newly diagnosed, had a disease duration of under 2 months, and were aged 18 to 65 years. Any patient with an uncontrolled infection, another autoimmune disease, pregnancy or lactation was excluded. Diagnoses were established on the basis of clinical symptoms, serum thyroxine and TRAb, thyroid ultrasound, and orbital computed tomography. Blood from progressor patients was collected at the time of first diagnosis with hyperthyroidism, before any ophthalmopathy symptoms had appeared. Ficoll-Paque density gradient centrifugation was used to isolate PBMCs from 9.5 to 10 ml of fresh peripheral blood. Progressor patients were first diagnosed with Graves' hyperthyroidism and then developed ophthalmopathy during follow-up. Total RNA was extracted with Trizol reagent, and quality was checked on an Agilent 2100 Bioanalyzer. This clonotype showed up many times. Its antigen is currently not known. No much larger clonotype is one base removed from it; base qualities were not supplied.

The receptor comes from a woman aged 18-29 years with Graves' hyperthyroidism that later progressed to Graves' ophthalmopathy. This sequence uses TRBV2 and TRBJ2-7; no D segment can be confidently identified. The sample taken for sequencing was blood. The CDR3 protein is CASSVWAGALPYEQYF. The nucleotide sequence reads TGTGCCAGCAGTGTGTGGGCAGGTGCCCTCCCCTACGAGCAGTACTTC.